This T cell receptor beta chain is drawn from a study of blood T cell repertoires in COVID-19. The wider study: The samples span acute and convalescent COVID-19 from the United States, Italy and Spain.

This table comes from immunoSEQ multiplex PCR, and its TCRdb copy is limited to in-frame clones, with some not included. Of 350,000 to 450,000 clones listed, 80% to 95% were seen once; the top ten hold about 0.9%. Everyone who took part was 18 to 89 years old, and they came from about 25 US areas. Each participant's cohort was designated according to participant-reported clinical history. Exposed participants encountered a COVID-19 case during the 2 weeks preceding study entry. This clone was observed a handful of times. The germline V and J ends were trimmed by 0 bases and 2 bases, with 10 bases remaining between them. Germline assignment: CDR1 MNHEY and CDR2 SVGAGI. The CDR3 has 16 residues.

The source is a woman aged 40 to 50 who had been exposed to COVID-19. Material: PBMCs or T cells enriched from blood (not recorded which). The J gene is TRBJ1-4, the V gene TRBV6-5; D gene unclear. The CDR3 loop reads CASSYSSGRTNEKLFF. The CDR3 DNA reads TGTGCCAGCAGTTACTCGAGTGGTCGCACTAATGAAAAACTGTTTTTT.